The following is a T cell receptor (beta chain) sequence with its context. Its antigen is not identified. The CDR3 runs to 15 residues. V shed 1 base and J shed 4 bases, with 11 bases lying between them. Germline lookup yields CDR1 SNHLY and CDR2 FYNNEI. This record comes from a study of T cells after yellow fever vaccination. Study-level background: Fractions of low cell number were prepared using SMART-Seq v4 Ultra Low Input. Broader study findings: Just a small share of clonotypes turned up in the CD4 compartment as well as the CD8 compartment.

Via MiXCR, TCRdb re-called the 5' RACE reads, giving one row per CDR3 protein. The sample has some 320,000 distinct CDR3 sequences, over 4% seen once. The sample consisted of PBMCs, taken 5 days after the yellow fever booster vaccination. The chain has TRBV2 and TRBJ1-5; possible D gene TRBD1, 5 bases. The receptor was derived from a man between 18 and 29 years old who received the YFV17D yellow fever vaccine. DNA of the CDR3: TGTGCCAGCAGTGAAGAGAGGAACAGGAATCAGCCCCAGCATTTT. This sequence encodes CASSEERNRNQPQHF.